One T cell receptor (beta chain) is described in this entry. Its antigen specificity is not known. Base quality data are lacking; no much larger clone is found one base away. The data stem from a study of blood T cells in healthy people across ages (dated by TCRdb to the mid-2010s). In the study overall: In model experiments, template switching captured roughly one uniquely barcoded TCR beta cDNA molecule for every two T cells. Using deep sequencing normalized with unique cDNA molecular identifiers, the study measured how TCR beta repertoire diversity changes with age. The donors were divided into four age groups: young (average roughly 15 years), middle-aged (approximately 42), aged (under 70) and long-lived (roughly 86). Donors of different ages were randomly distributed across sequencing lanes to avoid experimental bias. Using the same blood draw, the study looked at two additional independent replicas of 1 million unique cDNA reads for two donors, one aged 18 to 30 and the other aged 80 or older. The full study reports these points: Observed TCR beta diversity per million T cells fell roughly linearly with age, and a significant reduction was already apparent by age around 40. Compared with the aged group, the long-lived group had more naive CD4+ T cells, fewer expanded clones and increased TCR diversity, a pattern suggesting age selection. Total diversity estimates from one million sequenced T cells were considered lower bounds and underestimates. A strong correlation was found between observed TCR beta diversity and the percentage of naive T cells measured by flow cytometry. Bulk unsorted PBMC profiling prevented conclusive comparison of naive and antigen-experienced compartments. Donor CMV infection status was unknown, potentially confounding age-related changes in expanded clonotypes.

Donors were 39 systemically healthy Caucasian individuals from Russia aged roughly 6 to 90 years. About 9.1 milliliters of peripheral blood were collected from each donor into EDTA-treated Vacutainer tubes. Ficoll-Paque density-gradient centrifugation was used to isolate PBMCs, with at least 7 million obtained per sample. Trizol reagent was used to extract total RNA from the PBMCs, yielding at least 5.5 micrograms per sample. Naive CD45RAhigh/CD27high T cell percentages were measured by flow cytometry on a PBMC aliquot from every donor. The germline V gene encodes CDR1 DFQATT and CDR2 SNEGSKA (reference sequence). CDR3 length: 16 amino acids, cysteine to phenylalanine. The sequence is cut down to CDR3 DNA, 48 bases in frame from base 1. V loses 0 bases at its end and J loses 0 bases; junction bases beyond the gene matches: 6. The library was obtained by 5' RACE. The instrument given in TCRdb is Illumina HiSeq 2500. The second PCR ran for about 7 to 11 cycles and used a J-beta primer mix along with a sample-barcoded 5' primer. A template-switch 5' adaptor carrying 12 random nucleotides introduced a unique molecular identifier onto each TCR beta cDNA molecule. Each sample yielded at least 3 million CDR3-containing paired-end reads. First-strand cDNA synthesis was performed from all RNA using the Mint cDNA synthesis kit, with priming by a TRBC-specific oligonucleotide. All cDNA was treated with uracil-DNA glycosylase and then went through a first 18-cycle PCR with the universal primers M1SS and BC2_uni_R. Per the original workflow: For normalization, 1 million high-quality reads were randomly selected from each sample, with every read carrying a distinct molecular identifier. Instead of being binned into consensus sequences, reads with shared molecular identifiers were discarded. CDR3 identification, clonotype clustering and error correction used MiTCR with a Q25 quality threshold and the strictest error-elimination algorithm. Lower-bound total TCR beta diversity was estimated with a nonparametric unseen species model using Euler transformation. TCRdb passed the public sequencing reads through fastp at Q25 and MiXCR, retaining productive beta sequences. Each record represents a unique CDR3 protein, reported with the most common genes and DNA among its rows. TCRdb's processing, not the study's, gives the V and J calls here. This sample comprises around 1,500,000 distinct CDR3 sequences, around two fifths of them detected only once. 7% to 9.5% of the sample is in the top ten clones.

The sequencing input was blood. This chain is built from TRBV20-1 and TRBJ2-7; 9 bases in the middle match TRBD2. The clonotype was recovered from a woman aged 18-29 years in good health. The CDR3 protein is CSARDMIAGASYEQYF. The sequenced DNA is TGCAGTGCTAGAGACATGATAGCGGGGGCCTCCTACGAGCAGTACTTC.